This entry is about one T cell receptor beta chain. This clone's antigen is unknown. No qualities accompany the bases; no much larger clone lies one base away. This sample was taken from a study of blood T cell repertoires in COVID-19 (dated by TCRdb to 2018 to 2020). Regarding the study in general: Collaborator samples came from the United States, Italy and Spain and covered acute and convalescent phases of COVID-19. The samples were drawn from the first 160 participants of the ongoing ImmuneRACE study and from more than 1,000 subjects provided by 6 global collaborators. Where HLA class I and class II types were available, the types were taken from metadata supplied by the sample provider, not from assay-based typing. Subjects who had been exposed to COVID-19, were actively infected with it, or had recovered from it provided the deeply sampled blood TCRbeta repertoires that made up the dataset. The repertoires were made available in a free public database intended to serve as a resource for research on the immune response to SARS-CoV-2. The material from the prospective study consisted of cDNA or gDNA derived from T cells, B-cell-depleted T cells, or PBMCs. Nearly every sample came with metadata listing a de-identified subject ID, COVID-19 status, age in years and sex. Here is what the overall study found, with its caveats: Clinical and demographic metadata were provided uncurated, with the amount varying by source and participant.

Measured from the cysteine to the phenylalanine, the CDR3 is 15 residues long. Only the CDR3 DNA is retained, 45 bases long and in frame from the first base. CDR1 LNHDA and CDR2 SQIVND were looked up in the germline V gene (reference sequence). Germline trimming amounts to 2 bases on V and 8 bases on J, with 6 as the count of junction bases outside the gene matches. Each collaborating institution followed its own protocols to collect whole blood in K2EDTA tubes. For TCRbeta analysis, collaborators shipped samples as frozen whole blood, isolated PBMCs, or DNA extracted from either of those sample types. TCRbeta CDR3 regions were amplified from genomic DNA by means of the immunoSEQ Assay, a bias-controlled multiplex PCR. In the original analysis: The number of nucleated cells in each sample was estimated by amplification of reference gene primers within the assay. To quantify the absolute abundance of each unique TCRbeta CDR3 rearrangement, sequence reads were collapsed and filtered. Productive Simpson clonality was computed per sample as the square root of Simpson's diversity index over productive rearrangements. TCRdb limited this immuneACCESS table to in-frame rearrangements with V and J called. A share of clones is missing; checked studies link under half to unresolved V genes, and the rest is unexplained. V and J calls and clone size are copied from that table; D and trimming were computed from the DNA. In this sample the table shows about 400,000 clones, approximately 88% of which occur a single time. The ten largest make up around 1.3% of the sample.

Source material: peripheral blood. This sequence originates from a man aged 35-49 years with acute or convalescent COVID-19. The sequence is built from TRBV19 and TRBJ2-2; TRBD2 agrees with 9 junctional bases. The CDR3 reads as follows: CASSIKLAGTGELFF. The DNA sequence reads TGTGCCAGTAGTATAAAGCTAGCGGGGACGGGGGAGCTGTTTTTT.